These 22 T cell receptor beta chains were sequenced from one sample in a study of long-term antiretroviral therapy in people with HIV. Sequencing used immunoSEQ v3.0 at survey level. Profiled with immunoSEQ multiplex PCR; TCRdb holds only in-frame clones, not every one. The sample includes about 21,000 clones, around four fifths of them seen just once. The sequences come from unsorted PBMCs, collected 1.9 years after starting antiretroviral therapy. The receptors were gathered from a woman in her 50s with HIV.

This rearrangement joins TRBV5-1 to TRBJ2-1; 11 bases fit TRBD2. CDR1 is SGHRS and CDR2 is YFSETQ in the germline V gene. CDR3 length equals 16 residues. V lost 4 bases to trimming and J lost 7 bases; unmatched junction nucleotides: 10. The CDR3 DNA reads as TGCGCCAGCAGCACCTCCGGGACTAGCGGTGGAAATGAGCAGTTCTTC. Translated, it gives CASSTSGTSGGNEQFF.

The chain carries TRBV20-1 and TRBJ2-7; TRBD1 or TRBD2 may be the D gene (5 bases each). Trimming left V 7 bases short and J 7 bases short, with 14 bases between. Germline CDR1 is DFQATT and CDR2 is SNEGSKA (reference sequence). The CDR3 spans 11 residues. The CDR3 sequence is CSVGTEREQYF. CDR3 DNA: TGCAGTGTGGGGACGGAGCGGGAGCAGTACTTC.

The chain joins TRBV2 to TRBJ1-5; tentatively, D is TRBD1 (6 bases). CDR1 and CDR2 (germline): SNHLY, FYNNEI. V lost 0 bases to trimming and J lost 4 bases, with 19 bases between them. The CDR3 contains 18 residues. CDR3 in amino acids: CASSEASFVTGLNQPQHF. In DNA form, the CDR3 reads TGTGCCAGCAGTGAAGCGAGTTTTGTTACAGGGTTAAATCAGCCCCAGCATTTT.

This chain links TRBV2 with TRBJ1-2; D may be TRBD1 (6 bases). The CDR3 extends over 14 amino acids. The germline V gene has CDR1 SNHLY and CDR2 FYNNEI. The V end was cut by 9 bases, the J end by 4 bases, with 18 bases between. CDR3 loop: CARGGGRHSYGYTF. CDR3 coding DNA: TGTGCCAGGGGCGGGGGGCGTCATTCCTATGGCTACACCTTC.

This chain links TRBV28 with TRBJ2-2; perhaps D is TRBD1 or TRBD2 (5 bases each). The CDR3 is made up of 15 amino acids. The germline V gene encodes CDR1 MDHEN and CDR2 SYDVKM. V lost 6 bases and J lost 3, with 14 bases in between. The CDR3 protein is CASSDHMGDTGELFF. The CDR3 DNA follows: TGTGCCAGCAGCGACCATATGGGGGACACCGGGGAGCTGTTTTTT.

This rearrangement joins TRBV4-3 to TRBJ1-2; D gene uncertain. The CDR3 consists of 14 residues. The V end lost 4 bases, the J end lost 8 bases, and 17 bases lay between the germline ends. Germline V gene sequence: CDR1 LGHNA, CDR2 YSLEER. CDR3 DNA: TGCGCCAGCAGCCCGACCCAGCCTTCTTGGGGCTACACCTTC. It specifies CASSPTQPSWGYTF.

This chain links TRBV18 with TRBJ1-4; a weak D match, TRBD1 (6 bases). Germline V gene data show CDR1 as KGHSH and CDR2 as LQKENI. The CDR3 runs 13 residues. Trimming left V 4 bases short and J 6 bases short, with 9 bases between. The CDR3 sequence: CASSQGGDEKLFF. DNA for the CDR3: TGTGCCAGCTCACAGGGGGGAGATGAAAAACTGTTTTTT.

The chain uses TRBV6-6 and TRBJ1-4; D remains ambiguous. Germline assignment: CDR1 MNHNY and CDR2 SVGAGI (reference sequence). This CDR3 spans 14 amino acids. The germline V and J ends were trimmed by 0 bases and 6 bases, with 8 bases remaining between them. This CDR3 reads CASSYSKRDEKLFF. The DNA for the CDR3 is TGTGCCAGCAGTTACTCGAAACGTGATGAAAAACTGTTTTTT.

In nucleotides, the CDR3 is TGTGCCAGCAGTGACCGGGACATGGACACCTACGAGCAGTACTTC. Encoded protein: CASSDRDMDTYEQYF. The gene calls are TRBV6-1 and TRBJ2-7; maybe TRBD1 (6 bases). The germline V gene encodes CDR1 MNHNS and CDR2 SASEGT. The CDR3 has 15 amino acids. Trimming left V 3 bases short and J 2 bases short, with 14 bases between.

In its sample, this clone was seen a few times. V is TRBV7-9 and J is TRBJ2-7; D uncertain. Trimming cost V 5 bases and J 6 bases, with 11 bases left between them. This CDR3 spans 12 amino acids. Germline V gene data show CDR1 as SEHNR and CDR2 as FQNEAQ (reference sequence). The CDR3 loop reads CASSPKSSEQYF. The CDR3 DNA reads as TGTGCCAGCAGCCCAAAATCCAGCGAGCAGTACTTC.

The CDR3 DNA reads TGTGCCAGCAGCTTAGTGCCCAAGCCCAATGGCTACACCTTC. Residues: CASSLVPKPNGYTF. The chain uses TRBV13 and TRBJ1-2; D gene uncertain. Per germline, CDR1 PRHDT and CDR2 FYEKMQ (reference sequence). CDR3 size: 14 residues. With 1 base removed from V and 6 bases from J, the gap between germline ends came to 12 bases.

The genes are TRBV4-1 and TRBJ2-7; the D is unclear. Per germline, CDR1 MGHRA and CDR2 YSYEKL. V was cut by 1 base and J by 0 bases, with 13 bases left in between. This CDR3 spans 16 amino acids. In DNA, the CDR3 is TGCGCCAGCAGCCAAGGATTCGGCGCTAGCTCCTACGAGCAGTACTTC. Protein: CASSQGFGASSYEQYF.

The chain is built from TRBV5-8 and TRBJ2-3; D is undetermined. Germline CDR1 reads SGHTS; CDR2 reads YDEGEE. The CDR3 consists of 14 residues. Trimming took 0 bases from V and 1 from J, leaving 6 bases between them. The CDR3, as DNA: TGTGCCAGCAGCTTGGGTGTAGGCACAGATACGCAGTATTTT. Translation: CASSLGVGTDTQYF.

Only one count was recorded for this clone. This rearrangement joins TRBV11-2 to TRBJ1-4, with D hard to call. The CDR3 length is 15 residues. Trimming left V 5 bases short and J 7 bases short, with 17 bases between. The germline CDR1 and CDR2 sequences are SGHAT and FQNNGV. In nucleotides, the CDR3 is TGTGCCAGCAGCCCTAATGGAGGGTTCGGTGAAAAACTGTTTTTT. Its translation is CASSPNGGFGEKLFF.

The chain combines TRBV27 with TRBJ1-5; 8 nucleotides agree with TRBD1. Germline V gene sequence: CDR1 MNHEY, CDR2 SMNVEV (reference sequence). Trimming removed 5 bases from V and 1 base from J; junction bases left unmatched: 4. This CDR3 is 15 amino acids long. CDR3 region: CASSRQGLSNQPQHF. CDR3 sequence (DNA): TGTGCCAGCAGTCGACAGGGGTTAAGCAATCAGCCCCAGCATTTT.

CDR3: CASSERAGRDGYTF. CDR3 nucleotide sequence: TGTGCCAGCAGTGAACGGGCAGGGAGGGATGGCTACACCTTC. V and J are TRBV2 and TRBJ1-2, with a weak D call TRBD1 (5 bases). V was shortened by 2 bases and J by 6 bases, with 13 bases between the two germline ends. Looked up from germline, CDR1 is SNHLY and CDR2 is FYNNEI. This CDR3 contains 14 residues.

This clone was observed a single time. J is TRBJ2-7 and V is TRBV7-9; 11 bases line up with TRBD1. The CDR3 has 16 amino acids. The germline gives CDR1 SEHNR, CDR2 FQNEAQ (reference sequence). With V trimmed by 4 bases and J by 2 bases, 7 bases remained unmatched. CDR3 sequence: CASSSPPGQGAYEQYF. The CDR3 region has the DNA TGTGCCAGCAGCTCGCCCCCGGGACAGGGGGCCTACGAGCAGTACTTC.

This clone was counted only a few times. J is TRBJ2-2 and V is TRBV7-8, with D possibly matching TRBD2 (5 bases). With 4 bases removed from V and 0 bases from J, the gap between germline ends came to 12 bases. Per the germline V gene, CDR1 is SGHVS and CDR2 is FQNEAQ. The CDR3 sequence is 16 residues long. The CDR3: CASSSAGVSNTGELFF. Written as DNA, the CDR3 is TGTGCCAGCAGCTCCGCGGGCGTTTCGAACACCGGGGAGCTGTTTTTT.

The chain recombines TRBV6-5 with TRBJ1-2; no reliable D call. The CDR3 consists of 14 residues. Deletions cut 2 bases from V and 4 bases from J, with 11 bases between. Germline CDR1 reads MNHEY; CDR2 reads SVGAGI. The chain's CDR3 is CASSYLPALYGYTF. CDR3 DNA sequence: TGTGCCAGCAGTTACCTCCCAGCCCTCTATGGCTACACCTTC.

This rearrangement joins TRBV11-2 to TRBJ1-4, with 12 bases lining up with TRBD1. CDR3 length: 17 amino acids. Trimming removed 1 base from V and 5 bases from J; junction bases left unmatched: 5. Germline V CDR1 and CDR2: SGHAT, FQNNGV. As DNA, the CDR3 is TGTGCCAGCAGCTTAGGCGGGACAGGGGGCTTCAATGAAAAACTGTTTTTT. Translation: CASSLGGTGGFNEKLFF. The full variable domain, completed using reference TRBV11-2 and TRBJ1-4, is EAGVAQSPRYKIIEKRQSVAFWCNPISGHATLYWYQQILGQGPKLLIQFQNNGVVDDSQLPKDRFSAERLKGVDSTLKIQPAKLEDSAVYLCASSLGGTGGFNEKLFFGSGTQLSVL.

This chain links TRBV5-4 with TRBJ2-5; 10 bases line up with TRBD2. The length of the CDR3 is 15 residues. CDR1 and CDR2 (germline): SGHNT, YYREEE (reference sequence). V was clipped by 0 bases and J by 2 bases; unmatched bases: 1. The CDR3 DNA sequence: TGTGCCAGCAGCTTGGGACTAGCGGGTCAAGAGACCCAGTACTTC. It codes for CASSLGLAGQETQYF.

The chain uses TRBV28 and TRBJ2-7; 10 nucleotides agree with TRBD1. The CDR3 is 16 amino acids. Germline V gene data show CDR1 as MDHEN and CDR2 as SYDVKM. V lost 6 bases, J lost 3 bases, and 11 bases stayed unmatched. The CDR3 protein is CASSPPGQGSSYEQYF. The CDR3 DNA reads TGTGCCAGCAGCCCCCCGGGACAGGGGTCCAGCTACGAGCAGTACTTC.